This TCR beta chain was identified during a study of blood T cell repertoires in COVID-19. Using immunoSEQ multiplex PCR, the repertoire was profiled, and TCRdb retains in-frame clones only, with some absent. This sample has about 76,000 clones, with 90% found just once. The CDR3 runs 15 residues. Germline CDR1 and CDR2: KGHSH and LQKENI. The V and J ends lost 3 bases and 5 bases, in that order; junction bases with no gene match: 0. The sample was peripheral blood. The gene calls are TRBV18 and TRBJ2-1; TRBD2 matches at 14 bases. This receptor was obtained from a man aged 50 or older with acute or convalescent COVID-19. This chain's CDR3 is CASSPGLAGDNEQFF. The CDR3 DNA is TGTGCCAGCTCACCGGGACTAGCGGGAGACAATGAGCAGTTCTTC.